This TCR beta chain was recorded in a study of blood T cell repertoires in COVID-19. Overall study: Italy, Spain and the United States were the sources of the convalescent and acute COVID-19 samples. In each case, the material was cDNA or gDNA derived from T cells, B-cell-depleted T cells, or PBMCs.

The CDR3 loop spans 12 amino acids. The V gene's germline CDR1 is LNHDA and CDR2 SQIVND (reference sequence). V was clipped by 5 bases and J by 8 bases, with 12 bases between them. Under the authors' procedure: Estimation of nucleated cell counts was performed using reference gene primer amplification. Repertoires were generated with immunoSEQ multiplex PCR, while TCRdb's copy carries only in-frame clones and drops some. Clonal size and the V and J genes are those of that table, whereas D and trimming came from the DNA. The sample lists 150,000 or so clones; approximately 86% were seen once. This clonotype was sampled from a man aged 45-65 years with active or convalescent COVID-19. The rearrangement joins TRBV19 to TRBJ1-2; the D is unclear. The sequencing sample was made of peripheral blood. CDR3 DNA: TGTGCCAGTAGTTCTCCCCCAGGCGGCTACACCTTC. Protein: CASSSPPGGYTF.